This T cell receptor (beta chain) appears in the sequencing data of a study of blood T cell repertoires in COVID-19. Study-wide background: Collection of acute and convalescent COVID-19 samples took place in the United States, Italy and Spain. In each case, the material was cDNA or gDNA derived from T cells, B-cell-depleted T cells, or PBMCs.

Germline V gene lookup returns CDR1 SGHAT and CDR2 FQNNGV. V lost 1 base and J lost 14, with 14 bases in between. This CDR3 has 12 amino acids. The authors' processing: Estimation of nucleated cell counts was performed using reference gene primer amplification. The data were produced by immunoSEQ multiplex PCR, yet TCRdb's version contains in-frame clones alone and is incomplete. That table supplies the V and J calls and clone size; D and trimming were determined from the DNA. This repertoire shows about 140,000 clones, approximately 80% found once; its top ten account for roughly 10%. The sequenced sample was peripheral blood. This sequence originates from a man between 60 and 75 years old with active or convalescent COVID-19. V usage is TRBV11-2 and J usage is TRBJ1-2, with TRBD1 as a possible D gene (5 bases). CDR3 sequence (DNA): TGTGCCAGCAGCTTAGCTTACAGGTCGAGTACCTTC. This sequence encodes CASSLAYRSSTF.